These 17 T cell receptor beta chains originate from one sample sequenced in a study of blood T cells in healthy people across ages. With a J-beta primer mix and a sample-barcoded 5' primer, a second PCR ran 7 to 11 cycles. TCRdb independently ran MiXCR on the 5' RACE reads; one entry per CDR3 protein. This sample yields roughly 1.5 million distinct CDR3 sequences, of which approximately 43% are seen a single time; approximately 4% belongs to the top ten. Sequenced input: blood. The receptors come from a young woman in good health.

This clonotype showed up just a few times. The chain carries TRBV5-5 and TRBJ2-1; 9 bases match TRBD2. Germline trimming cut 5 bases from V and 6 bases from J; bases unmatched to any gene: 12. CDR1 is SGHKS, CDR2 YYEKEE, per germline (reference sequence). This CDR3 region has 16 residues. CDR3 loop: CASSPFSLAGANEQFF. The CDR3 nucleotides read TGTGCCAGCAGTCCTTTTAGTTTAGCGGGGGCCAATGAGCAGTTCTTC.

This clonotype has only one observation. The chain carries TRBV30 and TRBJ1-1; weak D call: TRBD1 (5 bases). Trimming left V 2 bases short and J 0 bases short, with 10 bases between. The germline gives CDR1 GTSNPN, CDR2 SVGIG (reference sequence). The CDR3 is 14 amino acids. Here the CDR3 reads CAWSFGTVNTEAFF. CDR3 nucleotide sequence: TGTGCCTGGAGTTTCGGGACGGTGAACACTGAAGCTTTCTTT.

J is TRBJ2-3 and V is TRBV9, with 9 nucleotides matching TRBD1. With V trimmed by 3 bases and J by 4 bases, 12 bases remained unmatched. CDR1 is SGDLS, CDR2 YYNGEE, per germline. The CDR3 covers 17 residues. The CDR3 here is CASSAHFGQGISDTQYF. The CDR3, as DNA: TGTGCCAGCAGCGCTCATTTTGGACAGGGGATCTCAGATACGCAGTATTTT.

The chain carries TRBV10-3 and TRBJ2-1; 11 nucleotides align to TRBD2. The CDR3 totals 14 residues. Germline V CDR1 and CDR2: ENHRY, SYGVKD. Trimming at V came to 5 bases and at J to 10 bases, leaving 7 bases not matched to a gene. The CDR3 region has the DNA TGTGCCATCAGTTCCCTAGCGGGGGGCCACGAGCAGTTCTTC. This codes for CAISSLAGGHEQFF.

The J gene is TRBJ2-1, the V gene TRBV20-1; TRBD2 is a possible D gene (6 bases). Germline V CDR1 and CDR2: DFQATT, SNEGSKA (reference sequence). The CDR3 is 17 residues long. The V and J ends lost 4 bases and 4 bases respectively, with 23 bases between them. The CDR3 spells CSAMGFGGRERYNEQFF. CDR3 nucleotides: TGCAGTGCTATGGGTTTCGGGGGTCGAGAGCGGTACAATGAGCAGTTCTTC.

On this clonotype: Just one base apart from a much larger clone, this may be a read error. The rearrangement uses TRBV4-3 and TRBJ2-7; D uncertain. Trimming removed 0 bases from V and 7 bases from J, with 16 bases in between. The germline V gene has CDR1 LGHNA and CDR2 YSLEER. The length of the CDR3 is 15 residues. For the CDR3, the DNA is TGCGCCAGCAGCCAAGACTGGGGTTCCTACAATGAGCAGTACTTC. It translates to CASSQDWGSYNEQYF.

V is TRBV7-2 and J is TRBJ1-2; D gene uncertain. The V gene's germline CDR1 is SGHTA and CDR2 FQGNSA. V was cut by 1 base and J by 6 bases, with 9 bases left in between. This CDR3 is built from 13 residues. This CDR3 is CASSLGQYDGYTF. CDR3 sequence (DNA): TGTGCCAGCAGCTTAGGGCAATACGATGGCTACACCTTC.

This rearrangement joins TRBV7-2 to TRBJ2-3, with a possible D match to TRBD2 (5 bases). The CDR3 contains 12 residues. Germline V gene data show CDR1 as SGHTA and CDR2 as FQGNSA. Trimming pared 5 bases from V and 7 bases from J, leaving 10 bases between. The CDR3 reads CASSHPGNTQYF. DNA for the CDR3: TGTGCCAGCAGCCACCCGGGAAATACGCAGTATTTT.

This clonotype turned up a few times. The V gene is TRBV7-2, the J gene TRBJ1-6; possible D gene TRBD1, 5 bases. The CDR3 has 14 amino acids. The germline CDR1 and CDR2 sequences are SGHTA and FQGNSA. With 5 bases removed from V and 13 bases from J, the gap between germline ends came to 18 bases. Here the CDR3 reads CASSQRQRGVPLHF. The CDR3 DNA is TGTGCCAGCAGCCAGCGACAAAGGGGCGTCCCCCTCCACTTT.

This clonotype has a handful of counts. The chain joins TRBV4-1 to TRBJ1-2; D remains ambiguous. From germline, CDR1 is MGHRA and CDR2 YSYEKL. The CDR3 contains 14 residues. V shed 1 base and J shed 2 bases, with 8 bases lying between them. Written as DNA, the CDR3 is TGCGCCAGCAGCCAAGCGGCGGTCAACTATGGCTACACCTTC. Protein: CASSQAAVNYGYTF.

This clonotype was seen a few times. The V gene is TRBV4-2, the J gene TRBJ1-1, with 11 bases lining up with TRBD1. With 4 bases clipped from V and 4 bases from J, the junction kept 5 bases outside the gene matches. CDR1 LGHNA and CDR2 YNFKEQ come from the germline V gene. The CDR3 runs to 15 residues. Here the CDR3 reads CASSRTGTGGTEAFF. The CDR3 region has the DNA TGTGCCAGCAGCCGAACCGGGACAGGGGGCACTGAAGCTTTCTTT.

The chain employs TRBV27 and TRBJ2-7; the match to TRBD1 covers 9 bases. The germline gives CDR1 MNHEY, CDR2 SMNVEV (reference sequence). The CDR3 length is 15 residues. V lost 3 bases and J lost 0; bases outside the gene matches: 3. The CDR3: CASSFWDRASYEQYF. The CDR3 coding sequence is TGTGCCAGCAGTTTTTGGGACAGGGCCTCCTACGAGCAGTACTTC.

This chain connects TRBV5-6 to TRBJ1-2; D ambiguous. The CDR3 extends over 16 amino acids. V was cut by 3 bases and J by 7 bases, with 22 bases left in between. Looked up from germline, CDR1 is SGHDT and CDR2 is YYEEEE. The DNA of the CDR3 is TGTGCCAGCAGCTCGTACGGGTCCCCTAACGTCGGTGGCTACACCTTC. Translated: CASSSYGSPNVGGYTF. Filled out from reference TRBV5-6 and TRBJ1-2, the complete variable domain reads DAGVTQSPTHLIKTRGQQVTLRCSPKSGHDTVSWYQQALGQGPQFIFQYYEEEERQRGNFPDRFSGHQFPNYSSELNVNALLLGDSALYLCASSSYGSPNVGGYTFGSGTRLTVV.

The chain combines TRBV4-1 with TRBJ1-2; 8 bases are shared with TRBD1. The germline V gene has CDR1 MGHRA and CDR2 YSYEKL. V trimming: 0 bases; J trimming: 4 bases; junction bases outside the gene matches: 7. This CDR3 spans 16 amino acids. CDR3 loop: CASSQDPRGRGYGYTF. Written as DNA, the CDR3 is TGCGCCAGCAGCCAAGATCCCAGGGGGCGCGGCTATGGCTACACCTTC.

The chain links TRBV4-3 to TRBJ1-2, with 7 bases that match TRBD1. This CDR3 comprises 16 residues. V dropped 1 base and J dropped 11; count of bases not matched to a gene: 16. Germline CDR1 and CDR2: LGHNA and YSLEER. CDR3 nucleotide sequence: TGCGCCAGCAGCCAAGGTGACAGGGAGATTTATGGTCGGTACACCTTC. This sequence encodes CASSQGDREIYGRYTF.

The table lists this clonotype with a count of one. The chain employs TRBV7-2 and TRBJ2-5, with TRBD2 matching 9 bases. The V gene end was trimmed by 0 bases and the J gene end by 1 base; junction bases not matched to a gene: 6. This CDR3 contains 17 residues. Germline lookup yields CDR1 SGHTA and CDR2 FQGNSA. The CDR3 here is CASSLAVAGDLQETQYF. CDR3 coding DNA: TGTGCCAGCAGCTTAGCAGTAGCGGGGGACCTCCAAGAGACCCAGTACTTC.

This clonotype was observed a handful of times. The chain recombines TRBV6-1 with TRBJ2-3, with 7 bases that match TRBD2. CDR3 length: 17 residues. Germline CDR1 is MNHNS and CDR2 is SASEGT. J lost 2 bases, V lost 6 bases, and 14 bases had no gene match. CDR3 in DNA: TGTGCCAGCAGCCCCTTAAGAGCGGGGCGGGTCACAGATACGCAGTATTTT. Translating it yields CASSPLRAGRVTDTQYF.